The present T cell receptor (beta chain) was sequenced within a study of graft-versus-host responses after intestinal transplantation. Study-level information: Each recipient received anti-thymocyte globulin induction, then tacrolimus and steroids for 3 to 4 years.

Libraries were prepared by immunoSEQ multiplex PCR; TCRdb keeps only in-frame clonotypes and omits some of them. Here the sample spans roughly 93,000 clones, 85% to 95% being singletons. A word on this clone: Its antigen remains unidentified.

V trimming: 3 bases; J trimming: 3 bases; junction bases outside the gene matches: 2. This CDR3 has 14 residues. The V gene's germline CDR1 is LGHNA and CDR2 YNFKEQ. Whole-study results and caveats: The study found high graft-versus-host to host-versus-graft clonal ratios in allografts of patients with graft-donor T cell macrochimerism. Levels of circulating GvH clones at their peak were associated with early post-transplant HvG declines.

This receptor was identified in a human donor who received an intestinal transplant. The material sequenced was unstimulated CD8+ T cells sorted from spleen or lymph node cells, taken before intestinal transplant. The chain is built from TRBV4-2 and TRBJ1-5; 7 bases are shared with TRBD1. The CDR3, as DNA: TGTGCCAGCAGCCAGGGACAGACCAATCAGCCCCAGCATTTT. It specifies CASSQGQTNQPQHF.